One T cell receptor beta chain is described in this entry. What it binds is unknown. Profiled with immunoSEQ multiplex PCR; TCRdb holds only in-frame clones, not every one. The sample includes over 95,000 clones, around 95% of them seen just once. The data were taken from a study of siplizumab effects on memory and regulatory T cells. Study results and limitations: The study did not confirm that proliferating Tregs from siplizumab cultures were suppressive. Roughly 75-95% of dividing CD4+ or CD8+ clones were without an attributable naive or memory phenotype.

This CDR3 region has 14 residues. The clonotype originates from a human donor in good health. The chain recombines TRBV12-2 with TRBJ2-7. TRBV12-2 is a documented pseudogene. Sequencing was carried out using non-Treg CD4+ T cells sorted from blood. The CDR3: CASRLASEGHEQYF. Written as DNA, the CDR3 is TGTGCAAGTCGCTTGGCGTCTGAGGGACACGAGCAGTACTTC.